This TCR beta chain is drawn from a study of blood T cell repertoires in COVID-19. Study in general: Samples representing acute and convalescent COVID-19 were sourced from the United States, Italy and Spain. Nucleic acid was either cDNA or gDNA, and it came from T cells, B-cell-depleted T cells, or PBMCs.

Authors' processing steps: Using reference gene primer amplification, nucleated cell counts were estimated. Assay used: immunoSEQ multiplex PCR; TCRdb lists only in-frame clones, some missing. That table gives V, J and clone size, and the DNA gave D and trimming. Altogether more than 95,000 clones are present, over 80% being singletons, with the ten largest covering roughly 14%. The germline CDR1 and CDR2 sequences are SEHNR and FQNEAQ (reference sequence). The CDR3 covers 15 residues. With 1 base removed from V and 2 bases from J, the gap between germline ends came to 11 bases. Sequencing was carried out using peripheral blood. The gene calls are TRBV7-9 and TRBJ2-5, with a tentative D call TRBD1 (7 bases). This sequence was found in a man aged 45-65 years with acute or convalescent COVID-19. CDR3 amino acids: CASSLVSGGQETQYF. Written as DNA, the CDR3 is TGTGCCAGCAGCTTAGTATCAGGGGGGCAAGAGACCCAGTACTTC.